Below are 29 T cell receptor beta chains sequenced from a single sample in a study of patients and donors after allogeneic stem cell transplantation. Using its own MiXCR run on the RT-PCR reads, TCRdb lists one record per CDR3 protein. The profile shows about 410,000 distinct CDR3 sequences, more than 15% of them singletons. The source material was blood, either unsorted or a sorted T cell fraction (not recorded which). The receptors shown here come from a human donor who was either an allogeneic HSCT recipient or a stem cell or donor lymphocyte infusion donor (not recorded which). It is not recorded whose cells these are; they may come from a transplant donor.

The genes are TRBV6-2 or TRBV6-3 and TRBJ1-5, with a weak D call TRBD1 (6 bases). The CDR3 contains 19 residues. Trimming removed 0 bases at V and 4 bases at J, with 22 bases between. Germline V lookup: CDR1 MNHEY, CDR2 SVGEGT. The CDR3, as DNA: TGTGCCAGCAGTTACTCGATAGTCGGGACAACATATAGGAATCAGCCCCAGCATTTT. Encoded protein: CASSYSIVGTTYRNQPQHF.

J is TRBJ2-5 and V is TRBV5-5, with D tentatively TRBD1 (5 bases). The CDR3 length is 15 residues. Trimming stripped 2 bases from V and 5 bases from J, with 16 bases between. Germline assignment: CDR1 SGHKS and CDR2 YYEKEE (reference sequence). The DNA for the CDR3 is TGTGCCAGCAGCTTCTGGCAGGGCGGTGTGGAGACCCAGTACTTC. Translating it yields CASSFWQGGVETQYF.

The V gene is TRBV7-9, the J gene TRBJ2-3; D call uncertain. Trimming took 3 bases from V and 6 from J, leaving 16 bases between them. Germline values: CDR1 SEHNR, CDR2 FQNEAQ (reference sequence). The CDR3 is made up of 15 amino acids. CDR3 in amino acids: CASSFVDRVRDTQYF. The CDR3, as DNA: TGTGCCAGCAGCTTCGTAGACCGGGTCCGCGATACGCAGTATTTT. Combining the CDR3 with reference TRBV7-9 and TRBJ2-3 gives the whole variable domain DTGVSQNPRHKITKRGQNVTFRCDPISEHNRLYWYRQTLGQGPEFLTYFQNEAQLEKSRLLSDRFSAERPKGSFSTLEIQRTEQGDSAMYLCASSFVDRVRDTQYFGPGTRLTVL.

V and J are TRBV7-2 and TRBJ2-1, with D possibly being TRBD2 (6 bases). The V and J ends lost 1 base and 4 bases respectively, with 11 bases between them. The CDR3 is 15 amino acids. In germline, CDR1 is SGHTA, CDR2 FQGNSA. The CDR3 nucleotides are TGTGCCAGCAGCTTAGGGGGGGTCCTTTACAATGAGCAGTTCTTC. Amino acid sequence: CASSLGGVLYNEQFF.

The J gene is TRBJ2-4, the V gene TRBV20-1; D is uncertain. Germline lookup yields CDR1 DFQATT and CDR2 SNEGSKA (reference sequence). CDR3 length equals 15 residues. V was cut by 6 bases and J by 1 base, with 16 bases left in between. The CDR3 DNA is TGCAGTGCCAAGGAAGGGCCTGTTGCCAAAAACATTCAGTACTTC. It encodes CSAKEGPVAKNIQYF.

This clonotype turned up a few times. V is TRBV20-1 and J is TRBJ2-7; D not resolved. The CDR3 totals 12 residues. The germline V and J ends were trimmed by 6 bases and 2 bases, with 11 bases remaining between them. In germline, CDR1 is DFQATT, CDR2 SNEGSKA (reference sequence). The CDR3 DNA sequence: TGCAGTGCAAAGAGTCAGACCTACGAGCAGTACTTC. This gives the protein CSAKSQTYEQYF.

The chain couples TRBV6-5 to TRBJ2-5; D is unresolved. Deletions cut 1 base from V and 5 bases from J, with 17 bases between. CDR1 and CDR2 (germline): MNHEY, SVGAGI. The CDR3 sequence is 16 residues long. The CDR3 DNA is TGTGCCAGCAGTTACTATGAATCCAGCTCCGGGGAGACCCAGTACTTC. Its protein is CASSYYESSSGETQYF.

This chain links TRBV20-1 with TRBJ2-7; TRBD2 matches 8 bases. This CDR3 contains 17 residues. CDR1 and CDR2 (germline): DFQATT, SNEGSKA (reference sequence). The ends lost 1 base at V and 3 bases at J; junction bases unmatched: 14. The CDR3 spells CSARGLSGSPNLYEQYF. CDR3 nucleotides: TGCAGTGCTAGAGGACTAAGCGGGAGCCCCAATCTCTACGAGCAGTACTTC.

At least ten counts were recorded for this clonotype. This chain uses TRBV4-3 with TRBJ2-1; D may be TRBD2 (5 bases). Germline V CDR1 and CDR2: LGHNA, YSLEER. The CDR3 runs 13 residues. The ends were cut back, 3 bases at V and 4 bases at J, with 7 bases in the middle. CDR3 DNA: TGCGCCAGCAGCCACACTAGTTACAATGAGCAGTTCTTC. This translates into CASSHTSYNEQFF.

The chain has TRBV7-3 and TRBJ2-1; 12 bases match TRBD2. The CDR3 is 15 amino acids. Germline V gene sequence: CDR1 SGHTA, CDR2 FQGTGA. J was trimmed by 9 bases and V by 2 bases; bases with no gene match: 5. The CDR3 loop reads CASSLGLAGLSEQFF. For the CDR3, the DNA is TGTGCCAGCAGCTTAGGACTAGCGGGATTAAGTGAGCAGTTCTTC.

V and J are TRBV19 and TRBJ2-5, with TRBD1 as a possible D gene (6 bases). The CDR3 covers 14 residues. V lost 9 bases and J 1 base, leaving 15 bases between the germline ends. Germline V lookup: CDR1 LNHDA, CDR2 SQIVND (reference sequence). CDR3 sequence: CASLGQNSQETQYF. The CDR3 DNA is TGTGCCAGCCTAGGACAGAACTCCCAAGAGACCCAGTACTTC. The entire variable domain, with the rest obtained from reference TRBV19 and TRBJ2-5, is as follows: DGGITQSPKYLFRKEGQNVTLSCEQNLNHDAMYWYRQDPGQGLRLIYYSQIVNDFQKGDIAEGYSVSREKKESFPLTVTSAQKNPTAFYLCASLGQNSQETQYFGPGTRLLVL.

This clonotype was recorded once. The junction shows a germline mismatch at one end, possibly a read error. The chain couples TRBV30 to TRBJ1-5; D is possibly TRBD1 (5 bases). Germline CDR1 GTSNPN, CDR2 SVGIG (reference sequence). CDR3 size: 13 residues. The CDR3 loop reads CSWSGGNNQPQHF. Here the CDR3 DNA reads TGTTCCTGGAGTGGGGGGAACAATCAGCCCCAGCATTTT. Complete variable domain (other parts from reference TRBV30 and TRBJ1-5): SQTIHQWPATLVQPVGSPLSLECTVEGTSNPNLYWYRQAAGRGLQLLFYSVGIGQISSEVPQNLSASRPQDRQFILSSKKLLLSDSGFYLCSWSGGNNQPQHFGDGTRLSIL.

The CDR3 DNA follows: TGTGCCACCAGCAGAGGGGGCCGCTCTGGAAACACCATATATTTT. It specifies CATSRGGRSGNTIYF. This chain joins TRBV15 and TRBJ1-3; D is perhaps TRBD1 (5 bases). V was pared by 1 base and J by 0 bases, with 7 bases between. This CDR3 contains 15 residues. Germline V gene sequence: CDR1 LNHNV, CDR2 YYDKDF (reference sequence).

This clonotype was seen a few times. This chain links TRBV5-4 with TRBJ2-2; possibly TRBD1 for D (5 bases). The germline V gene has CDR1 SGHNT and CDR2 YYREEE (reference sequence). The V end was cut by 4 bases, the J end by 6 bases, with 13 bases between. This CDR3 region has 14 residues. The CDR3 protein is CASSPQAGPGELFF. In nucleotides, the CDR3 is TGTGCCAGCAGCCCCCAAGCAGGGCCCGGGGAGCTGTTTTTT.

The V and J genes are TRBV25-1 and TRBJ2-5, with D tentatively TRBD1 (6 bases). Germline lookup yields CDR1 MGHDK and CDR2 SYGVNS. V lost 3 bases and J lost 7, with 15 bases in between. This CDR3 comprises 14 residues. The DNA for the CDR3 is TGTGCCAGCAGTGATGGATACAGGGAGCTGACCCAGTACTTC. Translation: CASSDGYRELTQYF.

This clonotype was counted between two and nine times. V usage is TRBV18 and J usage is TRBJ2-5; D remains unclear. The CDR3 has 15 amino acids. From germline, CDR1 is KGHSH and CDR2 LQKENI. V was shortened by 1 base and J by 3 bases, with 12 bases between the two germline ends. The CDR3 reads CASSPLARAEETQYF. In nucleotides, the CDR3 is TGTGCCAGCTCACCACTTGCCCGGGCAGAAGAGACCCAGTACTTC. Full variable domain (rest looked up from reference TRBV18 and TRBJ2-5): NAGVMQNPRHLVRRRGQEARLRCSPMKGHSHVYWYRQLPEEGLKFMVYLQKENIIDESGMPKERFSAEFPKEGPSILRIQQVVRGDSAAYFCASSPLARAEETQYFGPGTRLLVL.

The gene calls are TRBV29-1 and TRBJ2-7; 10 nucleotides match TRBD2. The CDR3 totals 15 residues. The J segment lost 4 bases and the V segment lost 4 bases, leaving 10 bases of the junction unmatched. The V gene's germline CDR1 is SQVTM and CDR2 ANQGSEA. CDR3 DNA sequence: TGCAGCGTTGTAGCGGGAGGTCCTAGTCGATACGAGCAGTACTTC. Protein sequence: CSVVAGGPSRYEQYF.

This clonotype was counted ten times or more. This sequence joins TRBV5-1 and TRBJ2-7; 7 nucleotides match TRBD2. Trimming at V came to 3 bases and at J to 4 bases, leaving 7 bases not matched to a gene. The CDR3 consists of 14 residues. Germline V gene lookup returns CDR1 SGHRS and CDR2 YFSETQ. This CDR3 reads CASSWGDYPYEQYF. The CDR3 DNA sequence: TGCGCCAGCAGCTGGGGGGACTACCCTTACGAGCAGTACTTC.

The chain has TRBV12-3 or TRBV12-4 and TRBJ2-7; TRBD1 might be the D (6 bases). The CDR3 runs to 13 residues. Trimming stripped 4 bases from V and 4 bases from J, with 11 bases between. CDR3 sequence: CASSSGTPYEQYF. The CDR3 nucleotides are TGTGCCAGCAGTTCCGGGACACCTTACGAGCAGTACTTC.

The table lists this clonotype with many counts. The chain links TRBV7-6 to TRBJ2-3; 10 bases map to TRBD2. This CDR3 has 16 residues. The V gene's germline CDR1 is SGHVS and CDR2 FNYEAQ. Germline trimming cut 2 bases from V and 6 bases from J; bases unmatched to any gene: 8. The CDR3 loop reads CASSLQLAGSMDTQYF. CDR3 nucleotides: TGTGCCAGCAGCTTACAACTAGCGGGGTCGATGGATACGCAGTATTTT.

This rearrangement joins TRBV28 to TRBJ2-1; D is perhaps TRBD2 (6 bases). This CDR3 is 11 amino acids long. CDR1 MDHEN and CDR2 SYDVKM come from the germline V gene. V was shortened by 9 bases and J by 9 bases, with 12 bases between the two germline ends. The CDR3 nucleotides read TGTGCCAGTACTCGGGGGATTGAGCAGTTCTTC. Amino acid sequence: CASTRGIEQFF.

This clonotype was found many times. The V and J genes are TRBV5-1 and TRBJ2-7; 11 bases agree with TRBD1. The trim removed 0 bases at V and 5 bases at J, leaving 10 bases unmatched. This CDR3 is built from 17 residues. The germline gives CDR1 SGHRS, CDR2 YFSETQ. The CDR3 coding sequence is TGCGCCAGCAGCTTGGAAGGACAGGGGGCGTATATCGACGAGCAGTACTTC. Protein: CASSLEGQGAYIDEQYF.

The chain couples TRBV20-1 to TRBJ1-6, with D maybe TRBD1 (5 bases). Germline V gene lookup returns CDR1 DFQATT and CDR2 SNEGSKA (reference sequence). V was cut by 6 bases and J by 5 bases, with 17 bases left in between. CDR3 length: 15 residues. The CDR3 loop reads CSAAPLGHNNSPLHF. CDR3 sequence (DNA): TGCAGTGCCGCTCCCCTCGGACACAATAATTCACCCCTCCACTTT.

This rearrangement joins TRBV7-6 to TRBJ1-3, with D uncertain. V shed 0 bases and J shed 0 bases, with 12 bases lying between them. The CDR3 spans 17 residues. Germline V gene lookup returns CDR1 SGHVS and CDR2 FNYEAQ. The CDR3 nucleotides are TGTGCCAGCAGCTTAGCGGTACAACCGAGCTCTGGAAACACCATATATTTT. As protein: CASSLAVQPSSGNTIYF.

The J gene is TRBJ1-2, the V gene TRBV29-1; 9 bases are a match to TRBD1. Germline V gives CDR1 SQVTM, CDR2 ANQGSEA. The CDR3 is made up of 14 amino acids. J lost 4 bases, V lost 2 bases, and 5 bases had no gene match. CDR3 bases: TGCAGCGTTGAACCAGTGGGACAGGGCTATGGCTACACCTTC. As protein: CSVEPVGQGYGYTF. The full variable domain, completed using reference TRBV29-1 and TRBJ1-2, is SAVISQKPSRDICQRGTSLTIQCQVDSQVTMMFWYRQQPGQSLTLIATANQGSEATYESGFVIDKFPISRPNLTFSTLTVSNMSPEDSSIYLCSVEPVGQGYGYTFGSGTRLTVV.

The chain couples TRBV7-6 to TRBJ1-2, with a tentative D call TRBD1 (5 bases). CDR3 size: 16 residues. Trimming took 2 bases from V and 1 from J, leaving 14 bases between them. The germline V gene encodes CDR1 SGHVS and CDR2 FNYEAQ. Here the CDR3 DNA reads TGTGCCAGCAGCTTACTGGTGGCAGGGAGTAACTATGGCTACACCTTC. Its translation is CASSLLVAGSNYGYTF.

The chain combines TRBV12-3 or TRBV12-4 with TRBJ2-5; 7 bases map to TRBD1. There are 14 residues in the CDR3. Germline trimming cut 6 bases from V and 5 bases from J; bases unmatched to any gene: 9. The CDR3: CASRRDSLSETQYF. CDR3 in DNA: TGTGCCAGCAGAAGGGACAGTCTGTCGGAGACCCAGTACTTC.

With regard to this clonotype: A read error may explain this, as a much larger clone is one base away. V and J are TRBV12-3 or TRBV12-4 and TRBJ2-5; D uncertain. This CDR3 comprises 16 residues. Trimming took 3 bases from V and 2 from J, leaving 16 bases between them. CDR3 residues: CASSFRTVTPQETQYF. In DNA form, the CDR3 reads TGTGCCAGCAGTTTTAGGACCGTGACACCGCAAGAGACCCAGTACTTC.

The V and J genes are TRBV7-9 and TRBJ2-5; the match to TRBD1 covers 8 bases. The V gene's germline CDR1 is SEHNR and CDR2 FQNEAQ (reference sequence). The CDR3 covers 15 residues. V gave up 7 bases and J gave up 1 base; unmatched junction bases: 8. CDR3 sequence reads: CASIDRGPSQETQYF. CDR3 sequence (DNA): TGTGCCAGCATCGACAGGGGTCCGAGCCAAGAGACCCAGTACTTC.